The 20 T cell receptor beta chains listed next were all sequenced from one sample in a study of cytomegalovirus exposure and HLA in healthy donors. Vbeta (60) and Jbeta (13) primers were used in the PCR. Repertoires were generated with immunoSEQ multiplex PCR, while TCRdb's copy carries only in-frame clones and drops some. The sample has over 70,000 clones; around 80% are singletons. Specimen: PBMCs. The origin of the receptors is a male donor in good health and CMV-seropositive.

The chain uses TRBV5-6 and TRBJ2-1, with 8 bases aligning to TRBD1. CDR3 size: 14 residues. V was pared by 4 bases and J by 4 bases, with 4 bases of the junction left unmatched. Germline lookup yields CDR1 SGHDT and CDR2 YYEEEE. The CDR3 nucleotides read TGTGCCAGCAGCAGCCGGGACAGGTACAATGAGCAGTTCTTC. Encoded protein: CASSSRDRYNEQFF.

V gene TRBV13 combines with J gene TRBJ2-1; weak D call: TRBD2 (7 bases). V lost 7 bases to trimming and J lost 6 bases, with 16 bases between them. The CDR3 is made up of 14 amino acids. The germline V gene has CDR1 PRHDT and CDR2 FYEKMQ (reference sequence). The CDR3 region is CASKGGPLGNEQFF. The DNA of the CDR3 is TGTGCCAGCAAGGGGGGGCCCCTTGGCAATGAGCAGTTCTTC.

The chain links TRBV9 to TRBJ2-7; D not certain. Germline V gene sequence: CDR1 SGDLS, CDR2 YYNGEE. This CDR3 spans 12 amino acids. V was shortened by 3 bases and J by 2 bases, with 6 bases between the two germline ends. The CDR3 sequence: CASSALTYEQYF. The CDR3 bases are TGTGCCAGCAGCGCGCTAACCTACGAGCAGTACTTC.

This chain links TRBV5-4 with TRBJ2-6, with a possible D match to TRBD1 (6 bases). The V and J ends lost 5 bases and 0 bases respectively, with 9 bases between them. This CDR3 spans 15 amino acids. Germline values: CDR1 SGHNT, CDR2 YYREEE (reference sequence). The CDR3 region is CASRADSSGANVLTF. CDR3 sequence (DNA): TGTGCCAGCAGAGCGGACAGCTCTGGGGCCAACGTCCTGACTTTC.

The chain is built from TRBV5-1 and TRBJ1-1; D remains unclear. Germline-derived CDR1 and CDR2 are SGHRS and YFSETQ. The ends were cut back, 4 bases at V and 0 bases at J, with 16 bases in the middle. The CDR3 consists of 16 residues. In nucleotides, the CDR3 is TGCGCCAGCAGCCCTCGCCCGTTAAGCGTGAACACTGAAGCTTTCTTT. Translating gives CASSPRPLSVNTEAFF.

This clone has a single count. The CDR3 here is CASSSPGGYGYTF. CDR3 nucleotides: TGTGCCAGCAGCTCCCCTGGGGGGTACGGCTACACCTTC. V usage is TRBV11-2 and J usage is TRBJ1-2; a possible D gene is TRBD1 (5 bases). The V end was cut by 4 bases, the J end by 8 bases, with 14 bases between. The CDR3 is made up of 13 amino acids. Germline-derived CDR1 and CDR2 are SGHAT and FQNNGV.

V gene TRBV5-4 combines with J gene TRBJ1-1; the D gene is possibly TRBD1 (5 bases). CDR3 length equals 15 residues. V lost 2 bases and J 0 bases, leaving 11 bases between the germline ends. The germline V gene has CDR1 SGHNT and CDR2 YYREEE (reference sequence). Here the CDR3 reads CASSFPRQMNTEAFF. The CDR3 region has the DNA TGTGCCAGCAGCTTTCCCAGACAGATGAACACTGAAGCTTTCTTT.

Comment on this clone: This same CDR3 is encoded by further DNA sequences in the sample. This sequence joins TRBV6-5 and TRBJ2-4; TRBD2 matches at 12 bases. CDR1 and CDR2 (germline): MNHEY, SVGAGI. The CDR3 contains 15 residues. V lost 6 bases, J lost 7 bases, and 7 bases stayed unmatched. The CDR3 loop is CASRPPGLAGNIQYF. CDR3 in DNA: TGTGCCAGCAGGCCACCGGGACTAGCGGGTAACATTCAGTACTTC.

The rearrangement joins TRBV5-6 to TRBJ2-1, with TRBD2 as a possible D gene (6 bases). CDR1 SGHDT and CDR2 YYEEEE come from the germline V gene. The CDR3 spans 17 residues. V lost 1 base and J lost 3, with 17 bases in between. The CDR3 region has the DNA TGTGCCAGCAGCTTGTTATTGGACTACGCTAACTACAATGAGCAGTTCTTC. Its translation: CASSLLLDYANYNEQFF. Combining the CDR3 with reference TRBV5-6 and TRBJ2-1 gives the whole variable domain DAGVTQSPTHLIKTRGQQVTLRCSPKSGHDTVSWYQQALGQGPQFIFQYYEEEERQRGNFPDRFSGHQFPNYSSELNVNALLLGDSALYLCASSLLLDYANYNEQFFGPGTRLTVL.

The chain has TRBV2 and TRBJ2-5; 9 bases agree with TRBD1. Germline V gives CDR1 SNHLY, CDR2 FYNNEI. CDR3 length: 16 residues. V was pared by 4 bases and J by 5 bases, with 11 bases of the junction left unmatched. The CDR3 loop is CASSGRTGDPWETQYF. For the CDR3, the DNA is TGTGCCAGCAGTGGCAGGACAGGGGACCCCTGGGAGACCCAGTACTTC.

A few counts support this clone. V is TRBV12-2 and J is TRBJ2-7; TRBD1 is the table's D call, not checked against the DNA. TRBV12-2 is described as a pseudogene. This CDR3 contains 16 residues. CDR3 coding DNA: TGTGCAAGTCGCCAGGGGCCGGACAGGCCCTCCTACGAGCAGTACTTC. This encodes CASRQGPDRPSYEQYF.

The CDR3 loop reads CASSSDSNNEQFF. CDR3 nucleotide sequence: TGTGCCAGCAGCTCGGACTCTAACAATGAGCAGTTCTTC. J is TRBJ2-1 and V is TRBV7-2; D is perhaps TRBD2 (5 bases). V was trimmed by 4 bases and J by 5 bases, leaving 9 bases between them. The CDR3 contains 13 residues. The germline CDR1 and CDR2 sequences are SGHTA and FQGNSA.

The genes are TRBV19 and TRBJ2-1; the D gene is possibly TRBD1 (6 bases). The germline V gene encodes CDR1 LNHDA and CDR2 SQIVND (reference sequence). Trimming cost V 10 bases and J 6 bases, with 16 bases left between them. The CDR3 consists of 13 residues. The CDR3 protein is CATTGWELNEQFF. In DNA form, the CDR3 reads TGTGCCACCACAGGGTGGGAGCTCAATGAGCAGTTCTTC.

This CDR3 is CASSYGGFRTGELFF. The CDR3 coding sequence is TGTGCCAGCAGCTATGGGGGGTTTCGCACCGGGGAGCTGTTTTTT. The chain is built from TRBV5-4 and TRBJ2-2, with D possibly being TRBD2 (6 bases). CDR3 length: 15 residues. V was cut by 3 bases and J by 4 bases, with 13 bases left in between. Germline V gene sequence: CDR1 SGHNT, CDR2 YYREEE (reference sequence).

The chain uses TRBV5-4 and TRBJ2-7, with TRBD2 identical over 7 bases. Germline V gene lookup returns CDR1 SGHNT and CDR2 YYREEE (reference sequence). With 2 bases clipped from V and 2 bases from J, the junction kept 1 base outside the gene matches. The CDR3 length is 13 residues. CDR3 nucleotides: TGTGCCAGCAGCTTCGGACTAGCCTACGAGCAGTACTTC. Amino acid sequence: CASSFGLAYEQYF.

The chain employs TRBV28 and TRBJ2-5; D is possibly TRBD2 (5 bases). CDR3 length: 12 residues. CDR1 is MDHEN, CDR2 SYDVKM, per germline. Trimming shortened V by 6 bases and J by 5 bases, and 10 bases separated the two germline ends. The CDR3 loop reads CASSLRRETQYF. CDR3 DNA: TGTGCCAGCAGCCTTCGGAGGGAGACCCAGTACTTC. Full variable domain (remainder filled in from reference TRBV28 and TRBJ2-5): DVKVTQSSRYLVKRTGEKVFLECVQDMDHENMFWYRQDPGLGLRLIYFSYDVKMKEKGDIPEGYSVSREKKERFSLILESASTNQTSMYLCASSLRRETQYFGPGTRLLVL.

The chain has TRBV9 and TRBJ2-2; a possible D gene is TRBD2 (6 bases). V was trimmed by 0 bases and J by 4 bases, leaving 13 bases between them. The CDR3 sequence is 16 residues long. Germline V gene lookup returns CDR1 SGDLS and CDR2 YYNGEE. CDR3 in DNA: TGTGCCAGCAGCGTAGCTAGCGTATCTCCCACCGGGGAGCTGTTTTTT. Residues: CASSVASVSPTGELFF. Based on the CDR3 plus reference TRBV9 and TRBJ2-2, the full variable domain is DSGVTQTPKHLITATGQRVTLRCSPRSGDLSVYWYQQSLDQGLQFLIQYYNGEERAKGNILERFSAQQFPDLHSELNLSSLELGDSALYFCASSVASVSPTGELFFGEGSRLTVL.

This clone was detected a few times. The rearrangement links TRBV2 to TRBJ1-3; D call uncertain. Deletions cut 7 bases from V and 1 base from J, with 8 bases between. Germline CDR1 is SNHLY and CDR2 is FYNNEI. The CDR3 consists of 13 residues. DNA of the CDR3: TGTGCCAGCATCCCACATTCTGGAAACACCATATATTTT. Translating it yields CASIPHSGNTIYF.

In DNA, the CDR3 is TGTGCCAGTAGTATAAAGCGGGGGCAGAAACAGCCCCAGCATTTT. Amino acid sequence: CASSIKRGQKQPQHF. The chain links TRBV19 to TRBJ1-5, with D possibly TRBD1 on 6 matching bases. The CDR3 contains 15 residues. V dropped 2 bases and J dropped 7 bases, with 15 bases sitting between them. Germline values: CDR1 LNHDA, CDR2 SQIVND (reference sequence).

The gene calls are TRBV27 and TRBJ2-7; 8 bases agree with TRBD1. Per the germline V gene, CDR1 is MNHEY and CDR2 is SMNVEV (reference sequence). With 5 bases clipped from V and 3 bases from J, the junction kept 9 bases outside the gene matches. The length of the CDR3 is 15 residues. In nucleotides, the CDR3 is TGTGCCAGCAGTGCGAGACAGGGGTTCTACTACGAGCAGTACTTC. Its translation is CASSARQGFYYEQYF.